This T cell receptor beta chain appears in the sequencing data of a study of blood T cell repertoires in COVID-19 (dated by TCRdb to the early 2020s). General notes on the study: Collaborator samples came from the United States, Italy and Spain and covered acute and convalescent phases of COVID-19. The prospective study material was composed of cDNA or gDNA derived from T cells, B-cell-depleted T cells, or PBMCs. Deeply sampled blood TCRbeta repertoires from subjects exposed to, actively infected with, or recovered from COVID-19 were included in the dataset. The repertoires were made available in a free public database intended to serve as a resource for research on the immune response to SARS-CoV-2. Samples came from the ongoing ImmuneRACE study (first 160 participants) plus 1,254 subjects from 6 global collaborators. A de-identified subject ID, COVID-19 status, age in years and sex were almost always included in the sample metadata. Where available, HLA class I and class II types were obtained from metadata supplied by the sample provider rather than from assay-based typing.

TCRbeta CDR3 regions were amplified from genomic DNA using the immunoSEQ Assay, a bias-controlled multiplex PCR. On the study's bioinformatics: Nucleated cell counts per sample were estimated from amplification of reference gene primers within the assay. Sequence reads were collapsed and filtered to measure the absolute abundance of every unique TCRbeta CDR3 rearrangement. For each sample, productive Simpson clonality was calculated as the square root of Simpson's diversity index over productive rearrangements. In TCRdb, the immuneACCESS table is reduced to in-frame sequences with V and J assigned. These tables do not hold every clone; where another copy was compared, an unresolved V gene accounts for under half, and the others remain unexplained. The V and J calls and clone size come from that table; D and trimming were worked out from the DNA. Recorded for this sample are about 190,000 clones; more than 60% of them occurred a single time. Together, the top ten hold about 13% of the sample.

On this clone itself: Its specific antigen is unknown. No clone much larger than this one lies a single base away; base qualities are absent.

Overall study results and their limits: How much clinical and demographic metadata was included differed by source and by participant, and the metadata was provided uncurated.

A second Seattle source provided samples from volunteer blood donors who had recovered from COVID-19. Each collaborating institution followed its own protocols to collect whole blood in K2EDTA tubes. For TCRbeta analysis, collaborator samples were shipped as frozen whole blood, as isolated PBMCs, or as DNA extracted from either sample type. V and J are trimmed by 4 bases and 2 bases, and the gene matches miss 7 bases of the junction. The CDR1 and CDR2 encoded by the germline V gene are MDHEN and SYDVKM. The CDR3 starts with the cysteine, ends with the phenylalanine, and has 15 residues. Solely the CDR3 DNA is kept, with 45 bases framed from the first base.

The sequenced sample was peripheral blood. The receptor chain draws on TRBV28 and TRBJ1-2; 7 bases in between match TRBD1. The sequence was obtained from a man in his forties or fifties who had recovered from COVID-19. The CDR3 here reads CASSYVGGLNYGYTF. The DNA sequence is TGTGCCAGCAGTTACGTAGGGGGCTTGAACTATGGCTACACCTTC.